The source of this T cell receptor (beta chain) is a study of OX40 agonist ivuxolimab in advanced cancers. Looking at the study overall: Each dose-escalation patient presented with hepatocellular carcinoma, melanoma, renal cell or head and neck cancer. Findings and caveats of the study: On average, a greater number of expanded clones characterised CD8+ T cells relative to CD4+.

The CDR3 consists of 12 residues. Trimming stripped 4 bases from V and 7 bases from J, with 8 bases between. Germline V CDR1 and CDR2: SEHNR, FQNEAQ (reference sequence). With regard to this clone: Its antigen is unidentified.

No patient had autoimmune disease or received systemic immunosuppression. Produced via immunoSEQ multiplex PCR; TCRdb's table is partial and in-frame only. The sample consists of roughly 10,000 clones, about 87% of them appearing once. This specimen consisted of CD4+ or CD8+ T cells sorted from blood, obtained in a trial of the OX40 agonist ivuxolimab. The chain employs TRBV7-9 and TRBJ2-1; D remains ambiguous. The receptor's source is an adult with an advanced solid tumor such as melanoma, head and neck, liver or kidney cancer. The CDR3 protein is CASSWSGNEQFF. CDR3 coding DNA: TGTGCCAGCAGCTGGAGTGGGAATGAGCAGTTCTTC. Looking up the rest from reference TRBV7-9 and TRBJ2-1 gives the full variable domain: DTGVSQNPRHKITKRGQNVTFRCDPISEHNRLYWYRQTLGQGPEFLTYFQNEAQLEKSRLLSDRFSAERPKGSFSTLEIQRTEQGDSAMYLCASSWSGNEQFFGPGTRLTVL.